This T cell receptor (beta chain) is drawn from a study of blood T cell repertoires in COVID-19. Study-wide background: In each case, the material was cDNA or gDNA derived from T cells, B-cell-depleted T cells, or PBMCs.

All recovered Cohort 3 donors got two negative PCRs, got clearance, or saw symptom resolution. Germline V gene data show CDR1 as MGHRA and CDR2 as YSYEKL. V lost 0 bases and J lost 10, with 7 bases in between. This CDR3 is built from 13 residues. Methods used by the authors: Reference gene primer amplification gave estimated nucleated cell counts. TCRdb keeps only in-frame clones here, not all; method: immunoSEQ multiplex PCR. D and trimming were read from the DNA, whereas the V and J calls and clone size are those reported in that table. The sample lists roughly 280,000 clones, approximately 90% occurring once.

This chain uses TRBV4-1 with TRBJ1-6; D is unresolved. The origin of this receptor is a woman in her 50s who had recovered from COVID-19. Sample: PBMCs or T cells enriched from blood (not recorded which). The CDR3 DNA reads TGCGCCAGCAGCCAAGATAGCGAATCACCCCTCCACTTT. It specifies CASSQDSESPLHF.